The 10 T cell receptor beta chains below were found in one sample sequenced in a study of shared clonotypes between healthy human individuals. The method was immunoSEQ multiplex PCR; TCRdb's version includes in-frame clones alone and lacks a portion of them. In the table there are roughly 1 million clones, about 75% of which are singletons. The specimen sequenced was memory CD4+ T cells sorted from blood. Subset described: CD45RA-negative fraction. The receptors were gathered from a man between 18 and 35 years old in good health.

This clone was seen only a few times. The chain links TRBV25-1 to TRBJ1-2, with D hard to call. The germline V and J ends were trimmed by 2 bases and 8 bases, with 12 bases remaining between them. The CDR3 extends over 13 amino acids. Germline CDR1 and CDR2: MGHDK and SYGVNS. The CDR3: CASSEGPQRGYTF. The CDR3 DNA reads TGTGCCAGCAGTGAAGGGCCTCAGAGAGGCTACACCTTC.

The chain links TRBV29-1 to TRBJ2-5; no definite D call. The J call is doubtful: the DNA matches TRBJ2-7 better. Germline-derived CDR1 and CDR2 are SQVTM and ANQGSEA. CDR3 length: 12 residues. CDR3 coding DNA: TGCAGCGTTGAAGATGGCTCCTACGAGCAGTACTTC. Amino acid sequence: CSVEDGSYEQYF.

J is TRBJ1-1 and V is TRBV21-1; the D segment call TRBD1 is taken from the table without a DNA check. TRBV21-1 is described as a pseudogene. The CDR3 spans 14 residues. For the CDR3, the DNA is TGTGCCAGCAGCACGGAAGACAGGGCGACTGAAGCTTTCTTT. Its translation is CASSTEDRATEAFF.

CDR3 nucleotide sequence: TGTGCCAGTAACTTCCAGGGAGGGGGTTCACCCCTCCACTTT. It specifies CASNFQGGGSPLHF. The chain uses TRBV19 and TRBJ1-6; D may be TRBD1 (6 bases). V was shortened by 7 bases and J by 9 bases, with 16 bases between the two germline ends. This CDR3 has 14 amino acids. From germline, CDR1 is LNHDA and CDR2 SQIVND (reference sequence).

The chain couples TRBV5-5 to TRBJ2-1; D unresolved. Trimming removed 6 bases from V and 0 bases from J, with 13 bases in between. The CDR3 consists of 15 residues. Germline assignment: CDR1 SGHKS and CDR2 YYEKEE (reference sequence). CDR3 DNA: TGTGCCAGCACCCTTCCCAGGAGCTCCTACAATGAGCAGTTCTTC. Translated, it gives CASTLPRSSYNEQFF.

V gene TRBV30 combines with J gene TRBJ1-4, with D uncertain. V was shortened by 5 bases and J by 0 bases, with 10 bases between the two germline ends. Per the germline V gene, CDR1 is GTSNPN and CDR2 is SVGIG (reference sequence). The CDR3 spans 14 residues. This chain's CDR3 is CAWAGLTTNEKLFF. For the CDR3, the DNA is TGTGCCTGGGCCGGGCTCACAACTAATGAAAAACTGTTTTTT.

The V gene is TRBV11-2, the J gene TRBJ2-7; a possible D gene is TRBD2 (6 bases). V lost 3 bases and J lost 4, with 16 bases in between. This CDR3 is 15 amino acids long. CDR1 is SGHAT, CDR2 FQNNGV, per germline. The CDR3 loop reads CASSLRRDPWYEQYF. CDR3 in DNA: TGTGCCAGCAGCTTGAGGCGGGATCCGTGGTACGAGCAGTACTTC.

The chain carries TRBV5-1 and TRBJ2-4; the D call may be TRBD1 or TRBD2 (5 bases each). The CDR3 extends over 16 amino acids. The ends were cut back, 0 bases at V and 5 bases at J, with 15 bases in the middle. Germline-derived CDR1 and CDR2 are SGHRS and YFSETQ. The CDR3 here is CASSLVPGQGENIQYF. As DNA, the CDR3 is TGCGCCAGCAGCTTGGTTCCCGGGCAGGGAGAAAACATTCAGTACTTC.

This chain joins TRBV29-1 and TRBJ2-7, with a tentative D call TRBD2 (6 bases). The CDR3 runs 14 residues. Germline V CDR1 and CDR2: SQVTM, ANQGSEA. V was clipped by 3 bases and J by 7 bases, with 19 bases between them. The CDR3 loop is CSVEEGFGTGEQYF. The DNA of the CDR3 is TGCAGCGTTGAGGAGGGGTTTGGGACGGGGGAGCAGTACTTC.

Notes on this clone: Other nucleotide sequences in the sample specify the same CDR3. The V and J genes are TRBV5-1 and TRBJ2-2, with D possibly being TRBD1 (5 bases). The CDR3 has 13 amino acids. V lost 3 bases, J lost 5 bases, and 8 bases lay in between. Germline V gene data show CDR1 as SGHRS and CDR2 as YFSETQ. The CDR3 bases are TGCGCCAGCAGCTCCCAGGGAACCGGGGAGCTGTTTTTT. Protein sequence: CASSSQGTGELFF.